This T cell receptor beta chain was retrieved from a study of cytomegalovirus exposure and HLA in healthy donors. Study context: A prior study identified 90 million to 120 million unique TCR beta sequences from 200 million or so T cells. Study results and limitations: CMV antigen specificity was confirmed in vitro for a few CMV-associated chains.

This clone was found once. Its specificity is not known. With 60 Vbeta and 13 Jbeta primers, the PCR was carried out. Sequencing used immunoSEQ multiplex PCR; TCRdb keeps in-frame clones, though not all of them. Of approximately 74,000 clones in the sample, roughly 60% were seen once. The CDR3 runs to 15 residues. The ends lost 4 bases at V and 5 bases at J; junction bases unmatched: 9. CDR1 is LNHDA and CDR2 is SQIVND in the germline V gene (reference sequence). The gene calls are TRBV19 and TRBJ1-1; 8 nucleotides match TRBD1. The clonotype was recovered from a man aged 25-40 years in good health and CMV-seropositive. Sample: PBMCs. The CDR3 is CASSTGGLVITEAFF. Here the CDR3 DNA reads TGTGCCAGTAGTACAGGGGGCCTTGTGATTACTGAAGCTTTCTTT.